Following are 15 T cell receptor beta chains from one sample sequenced in a study of shared clonotypes between healthy human individuals. Generated by immunoSEQ multiplex PCR, the TCRdb table keeps only in-frame clones and is missing some. The table has over 750,000 clones, 96% seen once. It was CD45RO-negative cells, positively selected for CCR7, that made up naive CD8 cells, with terminally differentiated effector memory CD45RA+ cells excluded. Sequencing was performed on naive CD8+ T cells sorted from blood. These receptor sequences come from a man aged 25 to 40 in good health.

The V call is TRBV7-7, the J call TRBJ2-7; D gene ambiguous. CDR3 length: 13 amino acids. CDR1 and CDR2 (germline): SSHAT, FNYEAQ (reference sequence). The ends were cut back, 5 bases at V and 5 bases at J, with 13 bases in the middle. CDR3 DNA: TGTGCCAGCAGCCCCTTACCGTGGAACGAGCAGTACTTC. Protein sequence: CASSPLPWNEQYF.

The gene calls are TRBV29-1 and TRBJ2-1, with 7 bases identical to TRBD1. Germline V gene lookup returns CDR1 SQVTM and CDR2 ANQGSEA. The CDR3 runs to 19 residues. V dropped 4 bases and J dropped 9; count of bases not matched to a gene: 27. In nucleotides, the CDR3 is TGCAGCGTTGTGGTCGACAGGGTTTGGAACCCCGAAAAAGGAACTGAGCAGTTCTTC. It yields the protein CSVVVDRVWNPEKGTEQFF.

The rearrangement links TRBV13 to TRBJ2-1; 14 nucleotides line up with TRBD2. The V gene's germline CDR1 is PRHDT and CDR2 FYEKMQ (reference sequence). The V gene end was trimmed by 5 bases and the J gene end by 8 bases; junction bases not matched to a gene: 8. This CDR3 region has 16 residues. CDR3 in amino acids: CASSGGLAGVSDEQFF. DNA for the CDR3: TGTGCCAGCAGCGGGGGACTAGCGGGAGTCTCGGATGAGCAGTTCTTC.

V gene TRBV5-5 combines with J gene TRBJ2-7; 8 bases map to TRBD2. J gave up 6 bases and V 1 base, and 9 bases lay outside the gene matches. Germline CDR1 and CDR2: SGHKS and YYEKEE (reference sequence). The CDR3 is 15 amino acids. CDR3 amino acids: CASSLRPGGPPEQYF. CDR3 bases: TGTGCCAGCAGCTTGAGGCCGGGAGGGCCACCCGAGCAGTACTTC.

Worth noting for this clone: Other DNA sequences of this sample code for an identical CDR3. The genes are TRBV9 and TRBJ2-1, with D unclear. Trimming removed 7 bases from V and 1 base from J, with 6 bases in between. CDR3 length equals 12 residues. CDR1 and CDR2 from the germline V gene are SGDLS and YYNGEE. CDR3 in DNA: TGTGCCAGCGGTGGGTCCTACAATGAGCAGTTCTTC. Translation gives CASGGSYNEQFF.

This chain connects TRBV6-5 to TRBJ1-4; TRBD1 aligns across 7 bases. This CDR3 has 13 amino acids. Trimming at V came to 4 bases and at J to 12 bases, leaving 8 bases not matched to a gene. CDR1 and CDR2 from the germline V gene are MNHEY and SVGAGI. CDR3 loop: CASSWAGGGELFF. The CDR3 nucleotides read TGTGCCAGCAGTTGGGCAGGGGGGGGAGAACTGTTTTTT.

The rearrangement uses TRBV14 and TRBJ2-7, with 8 positions matching TRBD1. Trimming took 2 bases from V and 7 from J; bases not matched to a gene: 13. The CDR3 is 16 amino acids. Germline values: CDR1 SGHDN, CDR2 FVKESK. CDR3 nucleotide sequence: TGTGCCAGCAGCCAACGAACCGGGACAGGCCTTCTTGAGCAGTACTTC. This codes for CASSQRTGTGLLEQYF.

The chain employs TRBV28 and TRBJ1-4, with D unclear. Germline V gene lookup returns CDR1 MDHEN and CDR2 SYDVKM. The CDR3 is 15 amino acids. The germline V and J ends were trimmed by 5 bases and 5 bases, with 15 bases remaining between them. The CDR3 is CASSPSIDSNEKLFF. Written as DNA, the CDR3 is TGTGCCAGCAGTCCTTCCATTGACTCGAATGAAAAACTGTTTTTT.

Concerning this clone: Other DNA sequences in this sample translate to the same CDR3. The chain carries TRBV28 and TRBJ2-1; TRBD2 aligns across 9 bases. This CDR3 comprises 15 residues. Germline V gene data show CDR1 as MDHEN and CDR2 as SYDVKM. Losses at the gene ends were 2 bases for V and 4 bases for J; bases not matched to a gene: 3. CDR3 residues: CASSLVAGAYNEQFF. CDR3 bases: TGTGCCAGCAGTTTAGTAGCGGGAGCTTACAATGAGCAGTTCTTC. The variable domain in full, completed from reference TRBV28 and TRBJ2-1, reads DVKVTQSSRYLVKRTGEKVFLECVQDMDHENMFWYRQDPGLGLRLIYFSYDVKMKEKGDIPEGYSVSREKKERFSLILESASTNQTSMYLCASSLVAGAYNEQFFGPGTRLTVL.

This clone has only one observation. The gene calls are TRBV2 and TRBJ1-1; the D gene is possibly TRBD1 (6 bases). This CDR3 comprises 15 residues. CDR1 and CDR2 from the germline V gene are SNHLY and FYNNEI. V was pared by 8 bases and J by 4 bases, with 20 bases between. This CDR3 reads CASGGLGFVGTEAFF. The CDR3 nucleotides read TGTGCCAGCGGGGGCTTGGGGTTCGTGGGCACTGAAGCTTTCTTT. The whole variable domain, filled in from reference TRBV2 and TRBJ1-1, reads EPEVTQTPSHQVTQMGQEVILRCVPISNHLYFYWYRQILGQKVEFLVSFYNNEISEKSEIFDDQFSVERPDGSNFTLKIRSTKLEDSAMYFCASGGLGFVGTEAFFGQGTRLTVV.

The chain employs TRBV11-2 and TRBJ2-1; D possibly matches TRBD1 or TRBD2 (5 bases each). With 6 bases removed from V and 0 bases from J, the gap between germline ends came to 12 bases. The CDR3 extends over 15 amino acids. CDR1 SGHAT and CDR2 FQNNGV come from the germline V gene. The CDR3 reads CASRRGTSSYNEQFF. CDR3 bases: TGTGCCAGCAGACGGGGCACTAGCTCCTACAATGAGCAGTTCTTC.

About this clone: Other DNA variants within this sample encode the same CDR3. The chain carries TRBV28 and TRBJ2-7, with D unclear. Trimming stripped 5 bases from V and 2 bases from J, with 10 bases between. Germline values: CDR1 MDHEN, CDR2 SYDVKM. The CDR3 is made up of 13 amino acids. CDR3 amino acids: CASSSTATYEQYF. CDR3 sequence (DNA): TGTGCCAGCAGTAGTACAGCAACCTACGAGCAGTACTTC. The variable domain in full, completed from reference TRBV28 and TRBJ2-7, reads DVKVTQSSRYLVKRTGEKVFLECVQDMDHENMFWYRQDPGLGLRLIYFSYDVKMKEKGDIPEGYSVSREKKERFSLILESASTNQTSMYLCASSSTATYEQYFGPGTRLTVT.

This chain joins TRBV28 and TRBJ1-5; D unresolved. This CDR3 is built from 14 residues. CDR1 MDHEN and CDR2 SYDVKM come from the germline V gene. Trimming stripped 6 bases from V and 0 bases from J, with 9 bases between. CDR3 protein: CASRVGYSNQPQHF. The CDR3, as DNA: TGTGCCAGCAGGGTAGGGTATAGCAATCAGCCCCAGCATTTT.

The chain recombines TRBV7-2 with TRBJ2-4, with 14 positions matching TRBD2. Per the germline V gene, CDR1 is SGHTA and CDR2 is FQGNSA. This CDR3 has 18 amino acids. The V and J ends lost 5 bases and 5 bases, in that order; junction bases with no gene match: 11. CDR3 bases: TGTGCCAGCAGCCCTAGGACTAGCGGGAGGCTCGGGGAAAACATTCAGTACTTC. Amino acid sequence: CASSPRTSGRLGENIQYF.

The chain couples TRBV11-2 to TRBJ2-2, with 9 nucleotides matching TRBD1. Germline assignment: CDR1 SGHAT and CDR2 FQNNGV. CDR3 length equals 16 residues. V gave up 6 bases and J gave up 5 bases; unmatched junction bases: 10. CDR3 in DNA: TGTGCCAGCAGACCGAGCGAGGGACAGGGAACCGGGGAGCTGTTTTTT. It yields the protein CASRPSEGQGTGELFF.